The clone carrying this TCR beta chain was recorded at least ten times. RNA was extracted from bulk tissue without any cell sorting. The normal lung tissue was taken more than 3 cm from the tumor edge. Trimming pared 4 bases from V and 8 bases from J, leaving 15 bases between. The CDR3 is 14 amino acids. Germline-derived CDR1 and CDR2 are WSHSY and SAAADI. The library came from three nested PCR rounds adapted from ARM-PCR protocols. TCRdb redid the calling of the multiplex PCR reads with MiXCR, one entry per CDR3 protein. The table shows tens of thousands of distinct CDR3 sequences, with roughly 60% occurring only once. This sample is part of a study of tumor and adjacent non-tumor tissue in lung cancer.

The sequence was collected from a middle-aged woman with non-small cell lung cancer. The material sequenced was distant non-tumor lung tissue. The V call is TRBV10-2, the J call TRBJ2-1; a possible D gene is TRBD1 (5 bases). The CDR3 spells CASSATSDSDEQFF. The CDR3 DNA reads as TGCGCCAGCAGTGCTACCTCAGACAGCGATGAGCAGTTCTTC.